This is a list of T cell receptor beta chains from one sample in a study of T-cell reconstitution after alpha-beta-depleted transplantation in children. MiXCR, run by TCRdb on the PCR reads, gives a single entry per CDR3 protein. This repertoire shows about 250,000 distinct CDR3 sequences, under 30% found once; its top ten account for about 5%. Sequencing was performed on PBMCs, mostly from graft donor cells, taken 360 days after TCRalphabeta/CD19-depleted stem cell transplant. The source is a female patient aged 2-10 years who had a stem cell transplant for congenital amegakaryocytic thrombocytopenia, so the T cells may come from the graft donor. The conserved cysteine and the conserved F or W are not part of the CDR3 here. Each record gives: D gene, V gene, J gene, CDR3 protein. The D gene is left open where the match is weak.

TRBD2	TRBV5-1	TRBJ2-7	ASSLAGTSGGYEQY
.	TRBV24-1	TRBJ2-1	ATSAGNSYNEQF
.	TRBV27	TRBJ2-1	ASSLVRADNEQF
TRBD2	TRBV20-1	TRBJ2-7	SARDLGLAGAYEQY
.	TRBV10-3	TRBJ2-2	ATGGGGGNTGELF
.	TRBV28	TRBJ2-2	ASSYLGPGELF
.	TRBV7-9	TRBJ1-4	ASSLEAGTNEKLF
.	TRBV20-1	TRBJ2-3	SARVQPFNTDTQY
.	TRBV7-8	TRBJ2-5	ASSTTPETQY
TRBD1	TRBV20-1	TRBJ1-6	SAKTTTGGNSPLH
TRBD2	TRBV5-1	TRBJ2-1	ASSQAGGSYNEQF
.	TRBV7-9	TRBJ2-3	ASSLSGAGADTQY
TRBD2	TRBV12-3/TRBV12-4	TRBJ2-7	ASSRTSGGVYEQY
.	TRBV12-3/TRBV12-4	TRBJ2-5	ASSLNFIGRRGETQY
.	TRBV29-1	TRBJ2-3	SVEDSGVDTQY
TRBD1	TRBV4-1	TRBJ2-7	ASRGTGTYEQY
TRBD1	TRBV20-1	TRBJ1-2	SAREDRGNYGYT
TRBD2	TRBV12-3/TRBV12-4	TRBJ2-3	ASRGLGGTDTQY
.	TRBV20-1	TRBJ1-1	SAIAPGRGTEAF
.	TRBV19	TRBJ1-2	ATGLWGYGYT
TRBD1	TRBV29-1	TRBJ2-7	SGGTGDSYEQY
.	TRBV4-3	TRBJ2-7	ASSQSPASGSYEQY
.	TRBV27	TRBJ1-1	ASSLLGPLHNTEAF
.	TRBV12-3/TRBV12-4	TRBJ2-7	ASSLRQGSAEQY
.	TRBV5-1	TRBJ1-4	ASSLSGAIREEKLF
.	TRBV6-1	TRBJ2-3	ASSVPLGVPSTDTQY
.	TRBV6-2/TRBV6-3	TRBJ1-5	ASSYKYSNQPQH
TRBD1	TRBV2	TRBJ2-2	ASKTGPYPSTGELF
.	TRBV5-1	TRBJ2-7	ASTKIEGSYEQY
TRBD2	TRBV20-1	TRBJ2-5	SAAGVRDQETQY
TRBD2	TRBV4-2	TRBJ2-1	ARSHGRLAGLRVEQF
TRBD1	TRBV7-6	TRBJ2-2	ASSRYRGHTGELF
.	TRBV28	TRBJ2-3	ASSSLTGTATSTDTQY
TRBD2	TRBV11-3	TRBJ2-2	ASSPRGGRNTGELF
.	TRBV24-1	TRBJ1-4	ATSDGYNEKLF
TRBD2	TRBV28	TRBJ2-7	ASSPNSGGYSYEQY
.	TRBV11-2	TRBJ2-7	ASSLAGDIY
.	TRBV29-1	TRBJ2-1	SVESYVHGDGDYNEQF
TRBD1	TRBV7-9	TRBJ2-1	ASSRPGTGIDEQF
.	TRBV7-2	TRBJ1-5	ASSLGVQQPQH
.	TRBV20-1	TRBJ2-1	SADWGALYNEQF
.	TRBV2	TRBJ1-3	ASSERGHPGNTIY
TRBD2	TRBV20-1	TRBJ2-3	SAPGTSGGAQY
.	TRBV29-1	TRBJ1-2	SVEKSRNYGYT
.	TRBV5-1	TRBJ1-1	ASSYAGTQPMNTEAF
.	TRBV20-1	TRBJ1-5	SAPNRTSNQPQH
TRBD1	TRBV12-3/TRBV12-4	TRBJ2-3	ASSLDRGFWSTQY
.	TRBV7-6	TRBJ2-5	ASSLSRGQETQY
.	TRBV20-1	TRBJ2-5	SATRTLQETQY
TRBD1	TRBV7-9	TRBJ2-3	ASSTRTGRRDTQY
TRBD2	TRBV28	TRBJ2-3	ASGYSSFRTIAGTSTDTQY
TRBD2	TRBV5-1	TRBJ2-3	ASSGGGAIDTQY
TRBD2	TRBV4-2	TRBJ2-7	ASRLQGLAGDTYEQY
.	TRBV5-8	TRBJ1-1	ASSLGPPRTDEAF
.	TRBV3-1	TRBJ2-5	ASRPGRSETQY
.	TRBV29-1	TRBJ2-3	SVRRDTTDTQY
.	TRBV20-1	TRBJ2-3	SASDPGRPGADTQY
TRBD2	TRBV6-5	TRBJ2-3	ASSLQLAGGPITQY
TRBD2	TRBV4-2	TRBJ2-1	ASSQELAGSYNEQF